The T cell receptor (beta chain) described here comes from a study of PD-1 blockade in classical Hodgkin lymphoma. Assay: immunoSEQ multiplex PCR; the TCRdb copy retains only in-frame clones and omits some. The data contain roughly 24,000 clones, 81% of them singletons. CDR1 is SGHVS, CDR2 FQNEAQ, per germline. After removal of 4 bases from V and 9 bases from J, the junction contained 8 bases not matched to a gene. The CDR3 loop spans 16 amino acids. Documented time point: cycle 4 day 1 (C4D1), after six to seven weeks of nivolumab. There was relapse after autologous stem cell transplantation in every patient, and there was variation in brentuximab vedotin exposure.

The origin of this receptor is a human donor with classical Hodgkin lymphoma. This chain connects TRBV7-8 to TRBJ2-1; 14 bases match TRBD2. The sample was peripheral blood mononuclear cells (PBMCs), taken before the fourth cycle of nivolumab. CDR3 bases: TGTGCCAGCAGCTGGGGACTAGCGGGAGTTGGTGGTGAGCAGTTCTTC. Its translation is CASSWGLAGVGGEQFF.